The present entry profiles one T cell receptor (beta chain) with its context. What it binds is not known. This sample is drawn from a study of cytomegalovirus exposure and HLA in healthy donors. While unrecorded immune exposures were likely, the donors were nominally healthy when sampled. Findings and limits, study-wide: Exclusion as indistinguishable affected some V segments, including TRBV6-2 and TRBV6-3. Later analysis indicated greater clonal expansion among HLA-associated TCR beta chains than among equally common other chains. Within the data, a cluster of highly shared sequence variants was likely a sequencing artifact.

The germline V gene encodes CDR1 LNHNV and CDR2 YYDKDF (reference sequence). Trimming removed 0 bases from V and 6 bases from J, with 10 bases in between. The CDR3 is 14 residues long. The PCR contained 60 Vbeta and 13 Jbeta primers. TCRdb's table, derived via immunoSEQ multiplex PCR, lists solely in-frame clones and lacks some. Of approximately 130,000 clones in the sample, approximately 78% were seen once. Sequenced material: PBMCs. The TCR sequence derives from a woman aged 50 to 60 in good health and CMV-seropositive. The chain recombines TRBV15 with TRBJ2-3; D is unresolved. CDR3 in amino acids: CATSRDQRRDTQYF. The CDR3 coding sequence is TGTGCCACCAGCAGAGATCAGCGAAGGGATACGCAGTATTTT.